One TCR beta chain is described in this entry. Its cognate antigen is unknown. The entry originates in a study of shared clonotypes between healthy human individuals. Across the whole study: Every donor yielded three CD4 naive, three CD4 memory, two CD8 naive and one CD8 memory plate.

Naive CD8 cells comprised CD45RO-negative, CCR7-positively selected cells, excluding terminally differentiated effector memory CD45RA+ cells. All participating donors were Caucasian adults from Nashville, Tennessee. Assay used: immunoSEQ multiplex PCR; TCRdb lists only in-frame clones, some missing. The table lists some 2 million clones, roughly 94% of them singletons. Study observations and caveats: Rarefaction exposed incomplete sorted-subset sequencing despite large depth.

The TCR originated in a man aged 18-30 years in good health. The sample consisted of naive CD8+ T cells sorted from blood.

The CDR3 protein is CASSPGTGNYGYTF. DNA for the CDR3: TGCGCCAGCAGCCCTGGGACAGGGAACTATGGCTACACCTTC. The chain joins TRBV4-1 to TRBJ1-2; 9 bases align to TRBD1. In germline, CDR1 is MGHRA, CDR2 YSYEKL. The CDR3 has 14 residues. J lost 2 bases, V lost 4 bases, and 2 bases had no gene match.